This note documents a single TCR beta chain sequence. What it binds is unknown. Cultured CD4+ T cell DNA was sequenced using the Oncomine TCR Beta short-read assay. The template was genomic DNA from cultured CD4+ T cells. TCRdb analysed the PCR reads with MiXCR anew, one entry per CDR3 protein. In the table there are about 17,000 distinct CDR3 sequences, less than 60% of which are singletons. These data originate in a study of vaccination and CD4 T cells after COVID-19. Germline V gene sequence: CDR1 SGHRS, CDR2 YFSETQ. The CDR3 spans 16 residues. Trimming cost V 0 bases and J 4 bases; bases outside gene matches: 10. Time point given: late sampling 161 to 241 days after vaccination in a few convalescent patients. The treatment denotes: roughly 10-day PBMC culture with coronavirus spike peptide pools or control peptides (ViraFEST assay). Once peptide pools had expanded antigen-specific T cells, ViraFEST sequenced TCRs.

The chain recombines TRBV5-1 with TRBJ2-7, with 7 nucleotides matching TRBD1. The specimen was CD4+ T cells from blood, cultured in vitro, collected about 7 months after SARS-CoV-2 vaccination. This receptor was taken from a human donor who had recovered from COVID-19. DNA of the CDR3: TGCGCCAGCAGCTTGGGGTTCGGGACAGCCCAATACGAGCAGTACTTC. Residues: CASSLGFGTAQYEQYF.